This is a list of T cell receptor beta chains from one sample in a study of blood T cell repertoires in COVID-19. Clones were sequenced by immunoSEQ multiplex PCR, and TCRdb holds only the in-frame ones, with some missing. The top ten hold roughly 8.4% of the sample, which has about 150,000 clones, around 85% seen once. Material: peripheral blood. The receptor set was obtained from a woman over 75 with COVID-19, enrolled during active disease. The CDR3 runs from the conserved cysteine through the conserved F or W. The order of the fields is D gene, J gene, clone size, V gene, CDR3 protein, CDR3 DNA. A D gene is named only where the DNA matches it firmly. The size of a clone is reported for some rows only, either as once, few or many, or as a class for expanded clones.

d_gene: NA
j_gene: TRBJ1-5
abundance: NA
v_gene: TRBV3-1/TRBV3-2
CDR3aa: CASSQVTGSNQPQHF
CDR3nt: TGTGCCAGCAGCCAAGTGACGGGAAGCAATCAGCCCCAGCATTTT

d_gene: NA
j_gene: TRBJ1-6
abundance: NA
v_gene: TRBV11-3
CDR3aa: CASSAGFSSPLHF
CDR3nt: TGTGCCAGCAGCGCGGGATTCAGTTCACCCCTCCACTTT

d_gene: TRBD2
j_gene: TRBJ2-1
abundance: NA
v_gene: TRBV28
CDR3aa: CASSRSSGRNEQFF
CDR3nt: TGTGCCAGCAGTAGGTCTAGCGGGCGCAATGAGCAGTTCTTC

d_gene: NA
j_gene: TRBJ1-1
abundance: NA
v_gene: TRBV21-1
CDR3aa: CASSSLLQGPAFF
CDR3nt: TGTGCCAGCAGCTCCCTTCTACAGGGGCCAGCTTTCTTT

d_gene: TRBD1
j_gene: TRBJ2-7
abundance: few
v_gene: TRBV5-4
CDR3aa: CASSYPGQGVEQYF
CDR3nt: TGTGCCAGCAGCTACCCGGGACAGGGGGTCGAGCAGTACTTC

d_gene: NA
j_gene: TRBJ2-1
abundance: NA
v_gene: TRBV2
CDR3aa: CASGRLPGGNEQFF
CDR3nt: TGTGCCAGCGGGAGACTACCCGGGGGAAATGAGCAGTTCTTC

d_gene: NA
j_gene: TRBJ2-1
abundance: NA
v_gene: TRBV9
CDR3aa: CASSPGGGSYNEQFF
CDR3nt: TGTGCCAGCAGCCCAGGAGGCGGTTCCTACAATGAGCAGTTCTTC

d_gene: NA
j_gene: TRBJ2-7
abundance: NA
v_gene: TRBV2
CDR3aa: CASNSVGSRVEQYF
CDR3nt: TGTGCCAGCAACTCCGTCGGGTCGCGAGTCGAGCAGTACTTC

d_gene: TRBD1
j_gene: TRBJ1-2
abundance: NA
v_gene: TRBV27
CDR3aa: CASRTGGFSGYTF
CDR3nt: TGTGCCAGCAGAACAGGGGGCTTCTCTGGCTACACCTTC

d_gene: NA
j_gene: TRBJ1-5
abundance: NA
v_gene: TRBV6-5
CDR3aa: CASSYSGGGQPQHF
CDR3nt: TGTGCCAGCAGTTACTCGGGGGGAGGTCAGCCCCAGCATTTT

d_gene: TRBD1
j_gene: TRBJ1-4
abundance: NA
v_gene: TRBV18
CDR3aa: CASSPRTGGIDEKLFF
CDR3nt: TGTGCCAGCTCACCCCGGACAGGGGGCATAGATGAAAAACTGTTTTTT

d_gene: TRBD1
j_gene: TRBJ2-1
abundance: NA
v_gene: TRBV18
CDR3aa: CASSPDRGIGEQFF
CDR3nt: TGTGCCAGCTCCCCGGACAGGGGGATTGGTGAGCAGTTCTTC

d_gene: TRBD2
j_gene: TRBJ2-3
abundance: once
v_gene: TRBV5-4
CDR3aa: CASSFQREWSTDTQYF
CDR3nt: TGTGCCAGCAGCTTCCAGCGGGAGTGGTCCACAGATACGCAGTATTTT

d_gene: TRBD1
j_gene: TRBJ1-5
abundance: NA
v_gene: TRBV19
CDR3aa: CASSGQGENQPQHF
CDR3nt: TGTGCCAGTAGTGGACAGGGGGAGAATCAGCCCCAGCATTTT

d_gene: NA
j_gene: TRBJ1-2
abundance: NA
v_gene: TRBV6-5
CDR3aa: CASAEGGNVLDGYTF
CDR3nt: TGTGCCAGCGCGGAAGGGGGAAATGTGCTTGATGGCTACACCTTC

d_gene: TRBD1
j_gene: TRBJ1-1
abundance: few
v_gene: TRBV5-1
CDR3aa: CASSSGTGVENTEAFF
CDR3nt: TGCGCCAGCAGTTCCGGGACAGGGGTCGAGAACACTGAAGCTTTCTTT

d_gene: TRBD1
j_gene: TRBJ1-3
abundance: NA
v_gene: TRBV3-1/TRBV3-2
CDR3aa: CASSSWTGRVSGNTIYF
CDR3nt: TGTGCCAGCAGCTCGTGGACAGGAAGGGTTTCTGGAAACACCATATATTTT

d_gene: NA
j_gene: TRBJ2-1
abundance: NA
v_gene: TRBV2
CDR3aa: CASSEGGLGQFF
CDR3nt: TGTGCCAGCAGTGAAGGTGGTCTAGGGCAGTTCTTC

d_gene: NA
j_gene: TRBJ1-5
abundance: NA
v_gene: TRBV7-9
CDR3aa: CASSFARGQPQHF
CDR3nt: TGTGCCAGCAGCTTCGCCAGGGGTCAGCCCCAGCATTTT

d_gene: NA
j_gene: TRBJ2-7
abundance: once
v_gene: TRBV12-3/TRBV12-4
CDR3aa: CASSFGESYEQYF
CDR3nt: TGTGCCAGCAGTTTCGGGGAATCCTACGAGCAGTACTTC

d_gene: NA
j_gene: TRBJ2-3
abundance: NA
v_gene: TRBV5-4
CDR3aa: CASSQKWGGSTDTQYF
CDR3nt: TGTGCCAGCAGCCAGAAATGGGGGGGCAGCACAGATACGCAGTATTTT

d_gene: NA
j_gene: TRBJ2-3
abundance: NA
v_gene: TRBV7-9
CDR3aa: CASRGGTDTQYF
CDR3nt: TGTGCCAGCCGGGGTGGCACAGATACGCAGTATTTT

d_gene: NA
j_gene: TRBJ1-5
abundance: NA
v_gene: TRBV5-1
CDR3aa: CASSLTGTGNQPQHF
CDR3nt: TGCGCCAGCAGCTTAACGGGGACTGGCAATCAGCCCCAGCATTTT

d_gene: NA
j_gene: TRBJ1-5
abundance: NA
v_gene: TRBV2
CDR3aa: CASSEGLQPQHF
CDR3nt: TGTGCCAGCAGTGAAGGTCTTCAGCCCCAGCATTTT

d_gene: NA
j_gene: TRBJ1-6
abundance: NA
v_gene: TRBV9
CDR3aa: CASKLGEGRSPLHF
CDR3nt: TGTGCCAGCAAACTAGGGGAGGGGAGATCACCCCTCCACTTT

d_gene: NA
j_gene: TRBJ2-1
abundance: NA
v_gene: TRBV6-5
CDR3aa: CASKGSGEQFF
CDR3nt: TGTGCCAGCAAGGGCTCGGGGGAGCAGTTCTTC

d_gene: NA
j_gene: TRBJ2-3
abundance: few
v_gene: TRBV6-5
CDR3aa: CATRTGYQDTQYF
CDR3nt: TGTGCCACCCGAACAGGTTACCAAGATACGCAGTATTTT

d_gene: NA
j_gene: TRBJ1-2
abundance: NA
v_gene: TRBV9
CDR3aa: CASRSGGAGYTF
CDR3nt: TGTGCCAGCAGAAGCGGGGGGGCTGGCTACACCTTC

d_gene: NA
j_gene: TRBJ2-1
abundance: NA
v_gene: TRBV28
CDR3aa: CASSREAGRSGEQFF
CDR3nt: TGTGCCAGCAGCCGAGAGGCGGGTCGCAGTGGTGAGCAGTTCTTC

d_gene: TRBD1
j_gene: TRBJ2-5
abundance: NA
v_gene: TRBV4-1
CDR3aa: CASSRQGEETQYF
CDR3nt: TGCGCCAGCAGCAGACAGGGCGAGGAGACCCAGTACTTC

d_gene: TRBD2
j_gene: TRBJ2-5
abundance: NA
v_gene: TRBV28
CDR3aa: CASSSGLLKTQYF
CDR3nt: TGTGCCAGCAGCTCGGGACTACTGAAGACCCAGTACTTC

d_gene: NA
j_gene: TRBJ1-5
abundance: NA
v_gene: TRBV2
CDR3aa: CASSRQGYSNQPQHF
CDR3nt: TGTGCCAGCAGTCGCCAGGGATATAGCAATCAGCCCCAGCATTTT

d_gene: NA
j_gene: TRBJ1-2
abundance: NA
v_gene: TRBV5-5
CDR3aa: CASSRELANYGYTF
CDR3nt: TGTGCCAGCAGCCGGGAGTTAGCTAACTATGGCTACACCTTC

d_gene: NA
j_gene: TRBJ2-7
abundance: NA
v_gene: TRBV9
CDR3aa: CASSVGAGRPYEQYF
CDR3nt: TGTGCCAGCAGCGTAGGGGCAGGGCGGCCCTACGAGCAGTACTTC

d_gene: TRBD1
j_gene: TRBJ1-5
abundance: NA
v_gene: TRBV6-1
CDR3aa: CASSEMKEGAGQPQHF
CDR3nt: TGTGCCAGCAGTGAAATGAAGGAGGGGGCGGGTCAGCCCCAGCATTTT

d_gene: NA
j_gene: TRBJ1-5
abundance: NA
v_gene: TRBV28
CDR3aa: CASSLSSRSNQPQHF
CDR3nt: TGTGCCAGCAGTTTATCGTCCAGGAGCAATCAGCCCCAGCATTTT

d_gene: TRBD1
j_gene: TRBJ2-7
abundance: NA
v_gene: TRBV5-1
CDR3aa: CASSLGVDRGNEQYF
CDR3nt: TGCGCCAGCAGCTTGGGAGTCGACAGGGGCAACGAGCAGTACTTC

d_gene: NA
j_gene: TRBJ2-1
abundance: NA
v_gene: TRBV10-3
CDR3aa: CAISESGYNEQFF
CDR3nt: TGTGCCATCAGTGAATCAGGGTACAATGAGCAGTTCTTC

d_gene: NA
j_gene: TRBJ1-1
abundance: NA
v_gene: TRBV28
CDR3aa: CASKGGYTEAFF
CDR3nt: TGTGCCAGCAAGGGGGGGTACACTGAAGCTTTCTTT

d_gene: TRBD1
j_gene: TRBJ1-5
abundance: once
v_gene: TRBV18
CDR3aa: CASSQGQGTYSNQPQHF
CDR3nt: TGTGCCAGCTCACAAGGACAGGGGACATATAGCAATCAGCCCCAGCATTTT

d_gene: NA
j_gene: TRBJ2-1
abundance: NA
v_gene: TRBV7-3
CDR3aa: CASSLSGTRNEQFF
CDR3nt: TGTGCCAGCAGCTTAAGCGGCACCCGCAATGAGCAGTTCTTC

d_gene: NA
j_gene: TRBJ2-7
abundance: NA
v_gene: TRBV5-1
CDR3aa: CASSMGAATYEQYF
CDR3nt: TGCGCCAGCAGTATGGGGGCAGCGACCTACGAGCAGTACTTC

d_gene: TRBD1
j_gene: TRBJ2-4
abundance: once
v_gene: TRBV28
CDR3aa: CASSLPSGRDRVDF
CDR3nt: TGTGCCAGCAGTTTACCCTCGGGACGAGACAGGGTTGATTTC

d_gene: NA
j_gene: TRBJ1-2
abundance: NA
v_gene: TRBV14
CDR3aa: CASSQVKGWSYGYTF
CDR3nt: TGTGCCAGCAGCCAAGTCAAAGGTTGGAGCTATGGCTACACCTTC

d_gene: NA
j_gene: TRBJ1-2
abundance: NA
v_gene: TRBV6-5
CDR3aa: CATGRSGWDGYTF
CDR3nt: TGTGCCACCGGGAGGTCGGGGTGGGATGGCTACACCTTC

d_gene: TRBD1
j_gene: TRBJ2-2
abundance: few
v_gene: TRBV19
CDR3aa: CASSRDRVTGELFF
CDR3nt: TGTGCCAGTAGTAGGGACAGGGTCACCGGGGAGCTGTTTTTT

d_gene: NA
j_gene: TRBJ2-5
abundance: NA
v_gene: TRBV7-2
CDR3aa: CASSLAQLEGVTQYF
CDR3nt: TGTGCCAGCAGCTTAGCACAGCTTGAGGGGGTGACCCAGTACTTC

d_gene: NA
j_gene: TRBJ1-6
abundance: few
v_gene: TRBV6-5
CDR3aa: CASSYSPRNSPLHF
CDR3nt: TGTGCCAGCAGTTACTCCCCCCGTAATTCACCCCTCCACTTT

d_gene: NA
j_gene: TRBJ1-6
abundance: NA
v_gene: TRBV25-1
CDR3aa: CASSPRGRGVDSPLHF
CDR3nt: TGTGCCAGCAGCCCCAGGGGTCGGGGGGTAGATTCACCCCTCCACTTT

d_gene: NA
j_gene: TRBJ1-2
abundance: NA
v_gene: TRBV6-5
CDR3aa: CASSLRLSDYGYTF
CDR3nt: TGTGCCAGCAGCCTACGACTGAGTGACTATGGCTACACCTTC

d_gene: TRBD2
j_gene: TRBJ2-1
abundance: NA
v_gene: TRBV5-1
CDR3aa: CASSLAPLAGEQFF
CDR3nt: TGCGCCAGCAGCTTGGCCCCACTAGCGGGGGAGCAGTTCTTC

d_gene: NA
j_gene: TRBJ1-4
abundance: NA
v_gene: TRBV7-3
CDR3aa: CASSLLGQSNEKLFF
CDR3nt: TGTGCCAGCAGCTTATTAGGACAGTCTAATGAAAAACTGTTTTTT

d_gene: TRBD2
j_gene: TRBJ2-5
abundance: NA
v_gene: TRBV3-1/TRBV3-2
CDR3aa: CASRSGGGLETQYF
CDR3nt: TGTGCCAGCAGGAGCGGGGGGGGATTAGAGACCCAGTACTTC